The 21 T cell receptor beta chains reported below all come from one sample, sequenced in a study of T cell responses to AZD1222 COVID-19 vaccine. Assay used: immunoSEQ multiplex PCR; TCRdb lists only in-frame clones, some missing. The data show some 170,000 clones, with 85% to 95% seen just once and approximately 0.97% held by the top ten. The sequencing used peripheral blood, collected on day 0 of AZD1222 vaccination. The receptors originated from an adult in good health.

This clone was observed once. The J gene is TRBJ1-2, the V gene TRBV9, with 11 nucleotides matching TRBD1. The V and J ends lost 0 bases and 6 bases, in that order; junction bases with no gene match: 4. CDR1 and CDR2 (germline): SGDLS, YYNGEE. This CDR3 spans 15 amino acids. CDR3 in amino acids: CASSVGDRGRHGYTF. The CDR3, as DNA: TGTGCCAGCAGCGTAGGGGACAGGGGGAGGCATGGCTACACCTTC.

J is TRBJ2-7 and V is TRBV12-3 or TRBV12-4; 7 bases are a match to TRBD2. CDR3 length equals 13 residues. After removal of 8 bases from V and 5 bases from J, the junction contained 9 bases not matched to a gene. CDR3 in amino acids: CASRKTSLHEQYF. CDR3 nucleotide sequence: TGTGCCAGCCGGAAGACTAGCCTCCACGAGCAGTACTTC.

V and J are TRBV5-1 and TRBJ2-1; D uncertain. Germline V gene lookup returns CDR1 SGHRS and CDR2 YFSETQ. Trimming stripped 0 bases from V and 9 bases from J, with 7 bases between. The CDR3 loop spans 12 amino acids. The chain's CDR3 is CASSLGLSEQFF. CDR3 in DNA: TGCGCCAGCAGCTTGGGCCTCAGTGAGCAGTTCTTC. The full variable domain, in which reference TRBV5-1 and TRBJ2-1 provide the parts outside the CDR3, is KAGVTQTPRYLIKTRGQQVTLSCSPISGHRSVSWYQQTPGQGLQFLFEYFSETQRNKGNFPGRFSGRQFSNSRSEMNVSTLELGDSALYLCASSLGLSEQFFGPGTRLTVL.

V and J are TRBV3-1 (or the pseudogene TRBV3-2) and TRBJ2-3; D might be TRBD2 (5 bases). Trimming removed 7 bases from V and 6 bases from J, with 17 bases in between. CDR3 size: 14 residues. Per germline, CDR1 LGHDT and CDR2 YNNKEL (reference sequence). In DNA, the CDR3 is TGTGCCAGCACCGGAGGTAGGTTGTCGGATACGCAGTATTTT. As protein: CASTGGRLSDTQYF.

The J gene is TRBJ2-5, the V gene TRBV7-2; D is undetermined. The ends were cut back, 3 bases at V and 0 bases at J, with 8 bases in the middle. Germline V gene data show CDR1 as SGHTA and CDR2 as FQGNSA. The CDR3 loop spans 14 amino acids. CDR3 bases: TGTGCCAGCAGCTTTAACGGGTACCAAGAGACCCAGTACTTC. It translates to CASSFNGYQETQYF.

The chain joins TRBV7-9 to TRBJ1-2; TRBD1 matches at 7 bases. CDR3 size: 16 residues. Trimming cost V 3 bases and J 0 bases; bases outside gene matches: 7. Germline values: CDR1 SEHNR, CDR2 FQNEAQ (reference sequence). The CDR3 sequence: CASSLGTALANYGYTF. The DNA of the CDR3 is TGTGCCAGCAGCTTGGGGACAGCTCTTGCTAACTATGGCTACACCTTC.

The chain carries TRBV5-1 and TRBJ1-1, with D possibly being TRBD1 (5 bases). This CDR3 comprises 15 residues. CDR1 is SGHRS, CDR2 YFSETQ, per germline. Trimming cost V 1 base and J 6 bases, with 16 bases left between them. The CDR3: CASSLFSGPVSEAFF. The CDR3 DNA sequence: TGCGCCAGCAGCTTGTTTTCAGGGCCTGTCTCTGAAGCTTTCTTT.

J is TRBJ1-2 and V is TRBV10-1; 8 nucleotides match TRBD1. CDR1 is WNHNN and CDR2 is SYGVQD in the germline V gene (reference sequence). The CDR3 runs to 13 residues. V lost 6 bases to trimming and J lost 4 bases; unmatched junction nucleotides: 4. The CDR3 loop is CASSIDRGYGYTF. CDR3 in DNA: TGCGCCAGCAGCATAGACAGGGGCTATGGCTACACCTTC.

V is TRBV14 and J is TRBJ2-1; TRBD1 matches at 7 bases. There are 15 residues in the CDR3. CDR1 SGHDN and CDR2 FVKESK come from the germline V gene. With V trimmed by 4 bases and J by 8 bases, 11 bases remained unmatched. As DNA, the CDR3 is TGTGCCAGCAGCCCAACCCCAGACAGGGTTGATGAGCAGTTCTTC. Encoded protein: CASSPTPDRVDEQFF. Filled out from reference TRBV14 and TRBJ2-1, the complete variable domain reads EAGVTQFPSHSVIEKGQTVTLRCDPISGHDNLYWYRRVMGKEIKFLLHFVKESKQDESGMPNNRFLAERTGGTYSTLKVQPAELEDSGVYFCASSPTPDRVDEQFFGPGTRLTVL.

CDR3 protein: CAWGWALNEQFF. CDR3 coding DNA: TGTGCCTGGGGGTGGGCTCTCAATGAGCAGTTCTTC. The genes are TRBV30 and TRBJ2-1; D gene ambiguous. Trimming took off 5 bases at V and 6 bases at J, with 11 bases between the two ends. The germline gives CDR1 GTSNPN, CDR2 SVGIG (reference sequence). The CDR3 spans 12 residues. Full variable domain (outside the CDR3, taken from reference TRBV30 and TRBJ2-1): SQTIHQWPATLVQPVGSPLSLECTVEGTSNPNLYWYRQAAGRGLQLLFYSVGIGQISSEVPQNLSASRPQDRQFILSSKKLLLSDSGFYLCAWGWALNEQFFGPGTRLTVL.

Written as DNA, the CDR3 is TGTGCCAGCAGCGTACATGACAGGAGCCCAAACTATGGCTACACCTTC. This codes for CASSVHDRSPNYGYTF. The rearrangement joins TRBV9 to TRBJ1-2, with D possibly being TRBD1 (6 bases). The CDR3 sequence is 16 residues long. Trimming pared 1 base from V and 2 bases from J, leaving 15 bases between. Germline V gene sequence: CDR1 SGDLS, CDR2 YYNGEE.

This clone occurred once. The V call is TRBV11-2, the J call TRBJ1-3; a possible D gene is TRBD1 (6 bases). There are 14 residues in the CDR3. Deletions cut 4 bases from V and 5 bases from J, with 12 bases between. Germline assignment: CDR1 SGHAT and CDR2 FQNNGV. CDR3 sequence reads: CASSSQGLRNTIYF. As DNA, the CDR3 is TGTGCCAGCAGCTCACAGGGTCTTCGAAACACCATATATTTT.

This sequence joins TRBV12-3 or TRBV12-4 and TRBJ1-1; the D gene is possibly TRBD1 (5 bases). This CDR3 comprises 13 residues. Trimming stripped 6 bases from V and 4 bases from J, with 12 bases between. CDR3 in amino acids: CASSVEGFTEAFF. Written as DNA, the CDR3 is TGTGCCAGCAGCGTTGAGGGGTTCACTGAAGCTTTCTTT.

This chain connects TRBV23-1 to TRBJ2-5; D gene uncertain. TRBV23-1 is an ORF, with its function uncertain. The germline V and J ends were trimmed by 5 bases and 2 bases, with 12 bases remaining between them. The CDR3 covers 14 residues. The CDR3 here is CASSLSESQETQYF. The CDR3 bases are TGCGCCAGCAGTTTGTCAGAAAGTCAAGAGACCCAGTACTTC.

The chain joins TRBV6-6 to TRBJ2-7; D is undetermined. The CDR3 is 13 amino acids. The V and J ends lost 8 bases and 1 base respectively, with 12 bases between them. In germline, CDR1 is MNHNY, CDR2 SVGAGI (reference sequence). The CDR3, as DNA: TGTGCCAGCGCCTCGGGCCCATCCTACGAGCAGTACTTC. Its translation: CASASGPSYEQYF.

This clone has only one observation. For the CDR3, the DNA is TGTGCCAGCAGCCAAGTGGCGGGCCCCGGGGAGACCCAGTACTTC. Translation: CASSQVAGPGETQYF. The chain is built from TRBV3-1 (or the pseudogene TRBV3-2) and TRBJ2-5, with TRBD2 as a possible D gene (5 bases). Germline V gene sequence: CDR1 LGHDT, CDR2 YNNKEL (reference sequence). V was shortened by 1 base and J by 5 bases, with 14 bases between the two germline ends. This CDR3 contains 15 residues.

DNA for the CDR3: TGTGCCAGCAACGCTGCACGGGGGGATTCTAATGAAAAACTGTTTTTT. Translation: CASNAARGDSNEKLFF. This sequence joins TRBV2 and TRBJ1-4, with a weak D call TRBD1 (5 bases). The CDR3 extends over 16 amino acids. V was clipped by 7 bases and J by 3 bases, with 18 bases between them. From germline, CDR1 is SNHLY and CDR2 FYNNEI.

The rearrangement uses TRBV5-5 and TRBJ1-5; 8 positions match TRBD1. The ends lost 4 bases at V and 4 bases at J; junction bases unmatched: 7. The CDR3 runs to 15 residues. Looked up from germline, CDR1 is SGHKS and CDR2 is YYEKEE (reference sequence). CDR3 bases: TGTGCCAGCAGCCTGGATTGGACAGGGAATCAGCCCCAGCATTTT. Residues: CASSLDWTGNQPQHF.

V usage is TRBV20-1 and J usage is TRBJ1-1; D gene uncertain. The CDR3 runs 11 residues. Germline CDR1 DFQATT, CDR2 SNEGSKA (reference sequence). V lost 6 bases, J lost 4 bases, and 9 bases lay in between. The CDR3 loop reads CSANAVTEAFF. DNA for the CDR3: TGCAGTGCCAACGCGGTCACTGAAGCTTTCTTT.

This rearrangement joins TRBV7-6 to TRBJ2-7; 7 nucleotides match TRBD2. The length of the CDR3 is 13 residues. Germline V gene sequence: CDR1 SGHVS, CDR2 FNYEAQ. With V trimmed by 4 bases and J by 1 base, 1 base remained unmatched. CDR3 sequence reads: CASSSSGSYEQYF. Written as DNA, the CDR3 is TGTGCCAGCAGCTCTAGCGGATCCTACGAGCAGTACTTC.

The genes are TRBV2 and TRBJ2-1, with a tentative D call TRBD1 (5 bases). The V end was cut by 3 bases, the J end by 8 bases, with 8 bases between. The CDR3 covers 12 residues. Germline V gives CDR1 SNHLY, CDR2 FYNNEI. CDR3 loop: CASSDRGDEQFF. The CDR3 DNA sequence: TGTGCCAGCAGTGATAGGGGCGATGAGCAGTTCTTC.